Listed here are 5 T cell receptor beta chains from one sample, sequenced in a study of pediatric ulcerative colitis. TCRdb keeps only in-frame clones here, not all; method: immunoSEQ multiplex PCR. The profile shows 35,000 to 45,000 clones, over 65% of them singletons. The sample comprised blood. Source of these receptors: a girl aged 5 to 17 with moderate ulcerative colitis.

The V gene is TRBV5-1, the J gene TRBJ2-1; no definite D call. The CDR3 covers 12 residues. Trimming pared 4 bases from V and 3 bases from J, leaving 5 bases between. Germline V gives CDR1 SGHRS, CDR2 YFSETQ. CDR3 in amino acids: CASSADYNEQFF. The CDR3, as DNA: TGCGCCAGCAGCGCGGACTACAATGAGCAGTTCTTC.

The rearrangement joins TRBV7-9 to TRBJ2-7; D is undetermined. The V gene's germline CDR1 is SEHNR and CDR2 FQNEAQ (reference sequence). Trimming shortened V by 3 bases and J by 2 bases, and 14 bases separated the two germline ends. The length of the CDR3 is 15 residues. The CDR3 coding sequence is TGTGCCAGCAGCTTGGGATATACTCTCCCCTACGAGCAGTACTTC. This gives the protein CASSLGYTLPYEQYF.

This chain joins TRBV6-1 and TRBJ2-7, with 7 positions matching TRBD1. The CDR3 has 15 residues. V was pared by 2 bases and J by 5 bases, with 9 bases of the junction left unmatched. The V gene's germline CDR1 is MNHNS and CDR2 SASEGT. CDR3 in DNA: TGTGCCAGCAGTGAATCCCAAGACAGGGTCAACGAGCAGTACTTC. It yields the protein CASSESQDRVNEQYF.

The CDR3 loop is CASSFSDTQYF. In nucleotides, the CDR3 is TGTGCCAGCAGCTTTTCGGATACGCAGTATTTT. The chain combines TRBV7-9 with TRBJ2-3; no firm D call. The CDR3 spans 11 residues. Trimming left V 3 bases short and J 6 bases short, with 4 bases between. The germline V gene encodes CDR1 SEHNR and CDR2 FQNEAQ (reference sequence). Complete variable domain (other parts from reference TRBV7-9 and TRBJ2-3): DTGVSQNPRHKITKRGQNVTFRCDPISEHNRLYWYRQTLGQGPEFLTYFQNEAQLEKSRLLSDRFSAERPKGSFSTLEIQRTEQGDSAMYLCASSFSDTQYFGPGTRLTVL.

CDR3 bases: TGCGCCAGCAGCCAAGCTCCGAGCCTAGATAATTCACCCCTCCACTTT. This gives the protein CASSQAPSLDNSPLHF. The chain is built from TRBV4-1 and TRBJ1-6, with D uncertain. V was pared by 1 base and J by 5 bases, with 12 bases between. This CDR3 has 16 amino acids. The V gene's germline CDR1 is MGHRA and CDR2 YSYEKL.